The next 29 T cell receptor beta chains were all read from a single sample in a study of blood T cell repertoires in COVID-19. Data came from immunoSEQ multiplex PCR; TCRdb stores just in-frame clones and leaves some out. The table lists about 94,000 clones, roughly 80% of them singletons, with 15% to 20% in the top ten. The specimen sequenced was peripheral blood. The receptor source for this set is a human donor in a cohort sampled during active COVID-19.

The chain employs TRBV29-1 and TRBJ2-1; maybe TRBD2 (7 bases). This CDR3 is 14 amino acids long. The germline CDR1 and CDR2 sequences are SQVTM and ANQGSEA. Trimming took 8 bases from V and 8 from J, leaving 22 bases between them. The CDR3 DNA follows: TGCAGCTCCTCTGTGGGAGGGGGAGGGGATGAGCAGTTCTTC. Translating it yields CSSSVGGGGDEQFF.

The V gene is TRBV3-1 (or the pseudogene TRBV3-2), the J gene TRBJ1-6; no clear D gene. Germline lookup yields CDR1 LGHDT and CDR2 YNNKEL (reference sequence). CDR3 length: 17 residues. V was trimmed by 0 bases and J by 7 bases, leaving 16 bases between them. The CDR3 nucleotides read TGTGCCAGCAGCCAAGAGGGAGGCCGATCGTACAATTCACCCCTCCACTTT. It is translated as CASSQEGGRSYNSPLHF.

The chain employs TRBV2 and TRBJ2-6; 7 positions match TRBD1. V trimming: 5 bases; J trimming: 2 bases; junction bases outside the gene matches: 3. The CDR3 runs 15 residues. Germline assignment: CDR1 SNHLY and CDR2 FYNNEI. CDR3 region: CASSIGQAGANVLTF. The CDR3 region has the DNA TGTGCCAGCAGTATAGGACAGGCTGGGGCCAACGTCCTGACTTTC.

The chain couples TRBV5-1 to TRBJ2-5, with 7 bases matching TRBD1. V gave up 1 base and J gave up 3 bases; unmatched junction bases: 3. The CDR3 totals 14 residues. Germline V CDR1 and CDR2: SGHRS, YFSETQ. The chain's CDR3 is CASSLKGAEETQYF. The CDR3 DNA sequence: TGCGCCAGCAGCTTGAAGGGGGCTGAAGAGACCCAGTACTTC.

This clone was detected once. The chain uses TRBV6-4 and TRBJ2-2, with 12 bases aligning to TRBD2. The CDR3 has 17 amino acids. V shed 2 bases and J 5 bases; nucleotides not matched to a gene: 6. Looked up from germline, CDR1 is MRHNA and CDR2 is SNTAGT. The CDR3 DNA reads TGTGCCAGCAGTGACGCTAGCGGGAGGGTGGGAACCGGGGAGCTGTTTTTT. Protein product: CASSDASGRVGTGELFF.

The chain couples TRBV10-2 to TRBJ1-1; 7 bases line up with TRBD1. The length of the CDR3 is 15 residues. J lost 4 bases, V lost 3 bases, and 8 bases had no gene match. CDR1 WSHSY and CDR2 SAAADI come from the germline V gene. CDR3 in DNA: TGCGCCAGCAGTGAACAGGGGATGACTGCCACTGAAGCTTTCTTT. It specifies CASSEQGMTATEAFF.

J is TRBJ1-2 and V is TRBV6-5; TRBD1 matches at 8 bases. The germline V gene encodes CDR1 MNHEY and CDR2 SVGAGI. The CDR3 is 14 amino acids. V lost 6 bases to trimming and J lost 1 base; unmatched junction nucleotides: 4. Here the CDR3 DNA reads TGTGCCAGCAGGAGGACAGGGTTTAACTATGGCTACACCTTC. This sequence encodes CASRRTGFNYGYTF.

This chain connects TRBV27 to TRBJ2-7; 14 positions match TRBD2. CDR1 is MNHEY and CDR2 is SMNVEV in the germline V gene (reference sequence). J lost 4 bases, V lost 6 bases, and 8 bases had no gene match. The CDR3 has 16 amino acids. CDR3 nucleotide sequence: TGTGCCAGCAGCAAACTGGGACTAGCGGGAGAGTACGAGCAGTACTTC. It codes for CASSKLGLAGEYEQYF.

J is TRBJ2-7 and V is TRBV18; 7 nucleotides line up with TRBD2. The CDR3 contains 18 residues. Germline V gene sequence: CDR1 KGHSH, CDR2 LQKENI. With V trimmed by 1 base and J by 6 bases, 18 bases remained unmatched. The CDR3 DNA reads TGTGCCAGCTCACCACAAATCCCGCGCACTAGCGATATGCGCGAGCAGTACTTC. Protein: CASSPQIPRTSDMREQYF.

The rearrangement links TRBV7-8 to TRBJ1-1; 9 positions agree with TRBD1. This CDR3 has 16 amino acids. The junction had 12 bases not matched to a gene; V was cut back by 5 bases and J by 5 bases. The germline V gene encodes CDR1 SGHVS and CDR2 FQNEAQ. The CDR3 region is CASSIPPGQGKTEAFF. DNA of the CDR3: TGTGCCAGCAGCATCCCTCCAGGACAGGGGAAAACTGAAGCTTTCTTT.

This clone has a single count. The chain is built from TRBV19 and TRBJ1-1, with TRBD1 matching over 7 bases. With 3 bases clipped from V and 0 bases from J, the junction kept 1 base outside the gene matches. Germline V gene data show CDR1 as LNHDA and CDR2 as SQIVND (reference sequence). CDR3 length equals 14 residues. The CDR3 DNA is TGTGCCAGTAGTATTGACAGGGTGAACACTGAAGCTTTCTTT. Its protein product is CASSIDRVNTEAFF. Complete variable domain (other parts from reference TRBV19 and TRBJ1-1): DGGITQSPKYLFRKEGQNVTLSCEQNLNHDAMYWYRQDPGQGLRLIYYSQIVNDFQKGDIAEGYSVSREKKESFPLTVTSAQKNPTAFYLCASSIDRVNTEAFFGQGTRLTVV.

V is TRBV14 and J is TRBJ2-5; 9 bases line up with TRBD1. The V gene's germline CDR1 is SGHDN and CDR2 FVKESK. J lost 4 bases, V lost 1 base, and 4 bases had no gene match. The CDR3 is 15 amino acids. The CDR3 coding sequence is TGTGCCAGCAGCCAAGTTACAGGGGGCATAGAGACCCAGTACTTC. It yields the protein CASSQVTGGIETQYF.

This clone was observed once. The chain joins TRBV25-1 to TRBJ1-2; TRBD1 matches at 7 bases. V lost 6 bases to trimming and J lost 0 bases; unmatched junction nucleotides: 7. Germline V gene lookup returns CDR1 MGHDK and CDR2 SYGVNS. This CDR3 is 15 amino acids long. Here the CDR3 reads CASRETGTSNYGYTF. The CDR3 nucleotides are TGTGCCAGCAGGGAGACAGGGACCTCTAACTATGGCTACACCTTC.

The V call is TRBV3-1 (or the pseudogene TRBV3-2), the J call TRBJ1-4; TRBD1 matches at 7 bases. The junction had 4 bases not matched to a gene; V was cut back by 1 base and J by 5 bases. Germline values: CDR1 LGHDT, CDR2 YNNKEL (reference sequence). The CDR3 is 15 amino acids. CDR3 amino acids: CASSQGGGQNEKLFF. The CDR3 bases are TGTGCCAGCAGCCAAGGTGGGGGACAGAATGAAAAACTGTTTTTT.

The chain couples TRBV4-1 to TRBJ2-7, with a possible D match to TRBD2 (6 bases). The CDR3 extends over 15 amino acids. V lost 4 bases, J lost 4 bases, and 17 bases lay in between. Germline V gene sequence: CDR1 MGHRA, CDR2 YSYEKL. The CDR3 nucleotides are TGCGCCAGCAGCCCCGGGAGATCCCACCGATACGAGCAGTACTTC. Its translation: CASSPGRSHRYEQYF.

The V and J genes are TRBV25-1 and TRBJ2-1; TRBD2 might be the D (6 bases). The germline V and J ends were trimmed by 5 bases and 8 bases, with 19 bases remaining between them. The CDR3 has 15 residues. Germline lookup yields CDR1 MGHDK and CDR2 SYGVNS. The CDR3 sequence: CASSSPGLRVDEQFF. CDR3 coding DNA: TGTGCCAGCAGTTCGCCGGGACTCCGAGTGGATGAGCAGTTCTTC.

This rearrangement joins TRBV6-5 to TRBJ1-3; D might be TRBD1 (6 bases). The germline V gene has CDR1 MNHEY and CDR2 SVGAGI. V lost 4 bases and J 0 bases, leaving 13 bases between the germline ends. The CDR3 totals 16 residues. CDR3 sequence reads: CASSSWGGASGNTIYF. CDR3 sequence (DNA): TGTGCCAGCAGTTCCTGGGGGGGCGCCTCTGGAAACACCATATATTTT.

This clone was seen a handful of times. The gene calls are TRBV5-1 and TRBJ2-7, with 7 nucleotides matching TRBD2. The V and J ends lost 0 bases and 1 base, in that order; junction bases with no gene match: 1. The CDR3 extends over 14 amino acids. From germline, CDR1 is SGHRS and CDR2 YFSETQ. The CDR3 DNA reads TGCGCCAGCAGCTTGGGAGCGGGGTCCTACGAGCAGTACTTC. This codes for CASSLGAGSYEQYF.

The chain has TRBV6-6 and TRBJ2-2, with D maybe TRBD1 (5 bases). CDR3 size: 14 residues. Trimming cost V 5 bases and J 4 bases, with 11 bases left between them. Germline loops: CDR1 MNHNY, CDR2 SVGAGI (reference sequence). The CDR3 here is CASSQRRGTGELFF. CDR3 coding DNA: TGTGCCAGCAGTCAGCGTAGGGGCACCGGGGAGCTGTTTTTT.

CDR3 region: CASSSEGSYNEQFF. DNA for the CDR3: TGTGCCAGCAGTAGCGAAGGTTCCTACAATGAGCAGTTCTTC. V gene TRBV6-6 combines with J gene TRBJ2-1; no clear D gene. Germline lookup yields CDR1 MNHNY and CDR2 SVGAGI (reference sequence). CDR3 length: 14 amino acids. The ends were cut back, 5 bases at V and 1 base at J, with 9 bases in the middle.

About this clone itself: At one boundary the junction diverges from the germline segment, which might be a read error. This rearrangement joins TRBV28 to TRBJ2-7; 9 bases are shared with TRBD1. The CDR3 consists of 14 residues. Germline-derived CDR1 and CDR2 are MDHEN and SYDVKM. For the CDR3, the DNA is TGTGCCAGCAGTACCGGGACAGGGAATGCGGCGAGGGCCTTC. Its translation is CASSTGTGNAARAF.

CDR3 residues: CASDRPPNYGYTF. The CDR3 DNA is TGTGCCAGCGACAGACCCCCTAACTATGGCTACACCTTC. This chain links TRBV28 with TRBJ1-2, with a weak D call TRBD1 (5 bases). The CDR3 spans 13 residues. Trimming removed 8 bases at V and 0 bases at J, with 10 bases between. Germline-derived CDR1 and CDR2 are MDHEN and SYDVKM.

The rearrangement uses TRBV15 and TRBJ2-7, with 8 bases that match TRBD2. V trimming: 1 base; J trimming: 1 base; junction bases outside the gene matches: 6. The CDR3 contains 16 residues. Germline assignment: CDR1 LNHNV and CDR2 YYDKDF (reference sequence). DNA for the CDR3: TGTGCCACCAGCAGAGGACGGTCTAGCGGGTCCTACGAGCAGTACTTC. Protein: CATSRGRSSGSYEQYF.

The chain joins TRBV2 to TRBJ2-2; 9 bases fit TRBD1. CDR1 SNHLY and CDR2 FYNNEI come from the germline V gene. The V segment lost 3 bases and the J segment 7 bases; nucleotides outside the gene matches: 6. This CDR3 region has 15 residues. CDR3 nucleotide sequence: TGTGCCAGCAGTGAGGTCGGGACAGGGAGCGGGGAGCTGTTTTTT. This gives the protein CASSEVGTGSGELFF.

This clone occurred many times. The chain combines TRBV2 with TRBJ1-5, with D tentatively TRBD1 (5 bases). Germline V gene data show CDR1 as SNHLY and CDR2 as FYNNEI. The V and J ends lost 6 bases and 9 bases respectively, with 9 bases between them. The CDR3 spans 11 residues. The CDR3 loop reads CASSVGRPQHF. Written as DNA, the CDR3 is TGTGCCAGCAGCGTGGGGCGGCCCCAGCATTTT.

The chain links TRBV7-2 to TRBJ1-1; D possibly corresponds to TRBD1 (5 bases). CDR1 is SGHTA, CDR2 FQGNSA, per germline. V shed 3 bases and J shed 1 base, with 9 bases lying between them. This CDR3 is 14 amino acids long. The DNA for the CDR3 is TGTGCCAGCAGCTTTTTAGGGGAGAACACTGAAGCTTTCTTT. Its protein product is CASSFLGENTEAFF.

The chain couples TRBV7-8 to TRBJ2-2; 10 nucleotides agree with TRBD2. The V gene end was trimmed by 5 bases and the J gene end by 3 bases; junction bases not matched to a gene: 12. This CDR3 spans 18 amino acids. CDR1 is SGHVS and CDR2 is FQNEAQ in the germline V gene. The CDR3 loop is CASSPWLAGDLYTGELFF. The DNA for the CDR3 is TGTGCCAGCAGCCCATGGCTAGCGGGAGATCTATACACCGGGGAGCTGTTTTTT.

This chain links TRBV3-1 (or the pseudogene TRBV3-2) with TRBJ1-2; no reliable D call. This CDR3 has 16 amino acids. V was shortened by 1 base and J by 8 bases, with 20 bases between the two germline ends. CDR1 LGHDT and CDR2 YNNKEL come from the germline V gene (reference sequence). CDR3 coding DNA: TGTGCCAGCAGCCAAGCAGTAGGGAGAAGATTGGGAGGCTACACCTTC. Encoded protein: CASSQAVGRRLGGYTF.

This clone came up once. The J gene is TRBJ2-5, the V gene TRBV30; a possible D gene is TRBD2 (5 bases). Trimming pared 1 base from V and 6 bases from J, leaving 9 bases between. CDR3 size: 12 residues. The germline V gene has CDR1 GTSNPN and CDR2 SVGIG (reference sequence). The CDR3 DNA is TGTGCCTGGAGTGGTCCGGGGAAGACCCAGTACTTC. Translated, it gives CAWSGPGKTQYF.